A single sample is the source of the 16 T cell receptor beta chains below, sequenced in a study of blood T cells in healthy people across ages. The authors ran a second PCR of roughly 6 to 11 cycles using a sample-barcoded 5' primer and a J-beta primer mix. MiXCR, applied by TCRdb to the 5' RACE reads, yields one record per CDR3 protein. The sample carries roughly 800,000 distinct CDR3 sequences, about 62% recorded once. The source material was blood. The source is a young man in good health.

The chain couples TRBV11-2 to TRBJ2-1, with D tentatively TRBD1 or TRBD2 (5 bases each). The ends were cut back, 5 bases at V and 9 bases at J, with 14 bases in the middle. CDR3 length equals 13 residues. Germline assignment: CDR1 SGHAT and CDR2 FQNNGV. CDR3: CASSLGEQGEQFF. CDR3 nucleotide sequence: TGTGCCAGCAGCCTCGGGGAGCAGGGTGAGCAGTTCTTC.

The rearrangement joins TRBV18 to TRBJ2-7; no definite D call. Between the trimmed V and J ends, which lost 3 bases and 2 bases, there was a span of 11 bases. Germline CDR1 KGHSH, CDR2 LQKENI. The CDR3 covers 14 residues. The CDR3 protein is CASSPGSLAYEQYF. Written as DNA, the CDR3 is TGTGCCAGCTCACCCGGAAGCCTGGCCTACGAGCAGTACTTC.

This chain connects TRBV20-1 to TRBJ2-1; TRBD2 might be the D (6 bases). The CDR3 runs to 11 residues. Germline V CDR1 and CDR2: DFQATT, SNEGSKA (reference sequence). V lost 5 bases and J lost 12, with 14 bases in between. CDR3 sequence (DNA): TGCAGTGCTTCTAAGGACTACCGGCAGTTCTTC. Translating gives CSASKDYRQFF.

V gene TRBV20-1 combines with J gene TRBJ2-1; D is unresolved. The germline CDR1 and CDR2 sequences are DFQATT and SNEGSKA (reference sequence). V lost 6 bases to trimming and J lost 6 bases, with 9 bases between them. The CDR3 is made up of 11 amino acids. CDR3 DNA sequence: TGCAGTGCACGCAGGATCAATGAGCAGTTCTTC. Translation: CSARRINEQFF.

The chain combines TRBV29-1 with TRBJ1-2; a weak D match, TRBD1 (5 bases). The germline gives CDR1 SQVTM, CDR2 ANQGSEA. The CDR3 is 12 residues long. The V and J ends lost 8 bases and 3 bases respectively, with 13 bases between them. CDR3 loop: CSLQEGDYGYTF. The CDR3 DNA sequence: TGCAGCCTGCAAGAAGGGGACTATGGCTACACCTTC. Looking up the rest from reference TRBV29-1 and TRBJ1-2 gives the full variable domain: SAVISQKPSRDICQRGTSLTIQCQVDSQVTMMFWYRQQPGQSLTLIATANQGSEATYESGFVIDKFPISRPNLTFSTLTVSNMSPEDSSIYLCSLQEGDYGYTFGSGTRLTVV.

Points on this clonotype: A much larger clone lies a single base off, so this may be a read error. The chain employs TRBV7-2 and TRBJ2-6; 8 positions match TRBD1. Losses at the gene ends were 5 bases for V and 2 bases for J; bases not matched to a gene: 11. From germline, CDR1 is SGHTA and CDR2 FQGNSA. This CDR3 is built from 18 residues. The CDR3 loop is CASSLSHTGGAGANVLTF. The CDR3 bases are TGTGCCAGCAGCCTATCCCATACAGGGGGAGCTGGGGCCAACGTCCTGACTTTC. Full variable domain (outside the CDR3, taken from reference TRBV7-2 and TRBJ2-6): GAGVSQSPSNKVTEKGKDVELRCDPISGHTALYWYRQSLGQGLEFLIYFQGNSAPDKSGLPSDRFSAERTGGSVSTLTIQRTQQEDSAVYLCASSLSHTGGAGANVLTFGAGSRLTVL.

This chain connects TRBV27 to TRBJ2-1; tentatively, D is TRBD2 (6 bases). This CDR3 has 16 residues. Germline V lookup: CDR1 MNHEY, CDR2 SMNVEV (reference sequence). Between the trimmed V and J ends, which lost 5 bases and 0 bases, there was a span of 14 bases. The CDR3 DNA follows: TGTGCCAGCAGTCCCGGGGCGGGAAGCTCCTACAATGAGCAGTTCTTC. Translation gives CASSPGAGSSYNEQFF.

The chain has TRBV6-5 and TRBJ1-2, with 7 bases aligning to TRBD1. Germline V CDR1 and CDR2: MNHEY, SVGAGI. V lost 6 bases and J lost 7; bases outside the gene matches: 11. The CDR3 has 14 amino acids. CDR3 nucleotides: TGTGCCAGCAGCTTGACAGGGTTGGGCAGTGGCTACACCTTC. It is translated as CASSLTGLGSGYTF.

The rearrangement joins TRBV5-4 to TRBJ2-5; D may be TRBD1 (6 bases). The CDR3 contains 14 residues. Trimming stripped 4 bases from V and 5 bases from J, with 15 bases between. Germline loops: CDR1 SGHNT, CDR2 YYREEE (reference sequence). The CDR3 spells CASSLQGSWETQYF. CDR3 sequence (DNA): TGTGCCAGCAGCCTACAGGGTTCTTGGGAGACCCAGTACTTC.

The chain is built from TRBV7-9 and TRBJ2-5; tentatively, D is TRBD1 (6 bases). V was cut by 5 bases and J by 6 bases, with 19 bases left in between. Germline CDR1 reads SEHNR; CDR2 reads FQNEAQ (reference sequence). The CDR3 loop spans 15 amino acids. As DNA, the CDR3 is TGTGCCAGCAGCGGCGAGTGGCAGGGGAGCCAGACCCAGTACTTC. Translation gives CASSGEWQGSQTQYF.

The genes are TRBV28 and TRBJ1-5, with D perhaps matching TRBD1 (5 bases). The CDR3 covers 16 residues. In germline, CDR1 is MDHEN, CDR2 SYDVKM. V lost 2 bases to trimming and J lost 0 bases, with 11 bases between them. The CDR3 spells CASSLKTAYSNQPQHF. CDR3 nucleotides: TGTGCCAGCAGTTTAAAGACAGCGTATAGCAATCAGCCCCAGCATTTT.

V usage is TRBV28 and J usage is TRBJ2-3; D remains ambiguous. V lost 5 bases and J lost 4, with 13 bases in between. Germline V CDR1 and CDR2: MDHEN, SYDVKM. The CDR3 spans 14 residues. DNA of the CDR3: TGTGCCAGCAGTGTGGATACTTCGGCAGATACGCAGTATTTT. It yields the protein CASSVDTSADTQYF. The variable domain in full, with the rest retrieved from reference TRBV28 and TRBJ2-3, is DVKVTQSSRYLVKRTGEKVFLECVQDMDHENMFWYRQDPGLGLRLIYFSYDVKMKEKGDIPEGYSVSREKKERFSLILESASTNQTSMYLCASSVDTSADTQYFGPGTRLTVL.

The rearrangement uses TRBV4-3 and TRBJ2-1, with 11 nucleotides matching TRBD2. Germline assignment: CDR1 LGHNA and CDR2 YSLEER. V dropped 3 bases and J dropped 3; count of bases not matched to a gene: 4. The CDR3 spans 16 residues. The CDR3 region has the DNA TGCGCCAGCAGCCAGGCCGGGACTAGCGGCTACAATGAGCAGTTCTTC. It translates to CASSQAGTSGYNEQFF.

CDR3 in DNA: TGCAGCGCGGGGACCTCTCTACTCTGGCTTACGCAGTATTTT. Residues: CSAGTSLLWLTQYF. This sequence joins TRBV29-1 and TRBJ2-3, with D possibly called TRBD1 or TRBD2 (5 bases each). V was cut by 7 bases and J by 8 bases, with 22 bases left in between. This CDR3 is built from 14 residues. CDR1 SQVTM and CDR2 ANQGSEA come from the germline V gene.

This clonotype has a handful of counts. This chain's CDR3 is CASSLAGGLRGNEQFF. The CDR3 nucleotides read TGTGCCAGCAGCTTAGCGGGAGGTCTGCGGGGCAATGAGCAGTTCTTC. This rearrangement joins TRBV7-2 to TRBJ2-1; D is perhaps TRBD2 (6 bases). CDR1 is SGHTA and CDR2 is FQGNSA in the germline V gene. This CDR3 comprises 16 residues. V was cut by 0 bases and J by 6 bases, with 15 bases left in between.

This clonotype was seen a handful of times. V and J are TRBV12-3 or TRBV12-4 and TRBJ1-1, with 7 nucleotides matching TRBD1. Trimming took 7 bases from V and 5 from J; bases not matched to a gene: 10. This CDR3 is built from 14 residues. CDR3 in DNA: TGTGCCAGCACCCCCGAGGAGGGGGCAACTGAAGCTTTCTTT. This codes for CASTPEEGATEAFF.